The present T cell receptor beta chain was sequenced within a study of lymphopenia after photon versus proton radiotherapy. Comments on this clone: Antigen unknown.

The CDR3 runs to 13 residues. Germline values: CDR1 SGHAT, CDR2 FQDESV (reference sequence). The trim removed 3 bases at V and 6 bases at J, leaving 4 bases unmatched. TCRdb's table, derived via immunoSEQ multiplex PCR, lists solely in-frame clones and lacks some. The top ten clones hold roughly a tenth of a sample with 65,000 to 75,000 clones, around 86% of them seen once. The study, taken as a whole, reports: Authors raise, but do not show, better survival with proton therapy. After the lymphocyte nadir, photon-treated repertoires showed oligoclonal expansion, especially of CD8+ Temra cells. Post-nadir TCR diversity decline inversely tracked overall survival among those who died. Photon-treated patients lost naive T cells and TCR diversity; proton-treated stayed stable.

The rearrangement joins TRBV11-1 to TRBJ2-7; 8 positions match TRBD2. The source material was peripheral blood, sampled from a patient treated with proton-based radiotherapy. The receptor was isolated from a man older than 75 with esophageal cancer. Written as DNA, the CDR3 is TGTGCCAGCAGCTTGGGACTAGTTGGCGAGCAGTACTTC. Its translation: CASSLGLVGEQYF.